The T cell receptor beta chain described here comes from a study of beta chain features in type 1 diabetes. In the study overall: Patients were similar to healthy donors in age and gender (as well as in cell yields).

Study results and limitations: In every one of the four CD4+ subsets, TCRB CDR3s were moderately but significantly shorter in Type 1 diabetes patients.

Of the isolated RNA, all was reverse transcribed, and so the sequenced material was expressed TCRB transcripts. It was found that naive, central memory and regulatory T cell samples averaged roughly 3.5 million reads. Assay: immunoSEQ multiplex PCR; the TCRdb copy retains only in-frame clones and omits some. This sample carries about 220,000 clones, about a tenth of them seen once, and the ten largest clones take 1% to 1.5%. As for this clone: Its antigen is as yet unknown.

Germline V gives CDR1 GTSNPN, CDR2 SVGIG (reference sequence). This CDR3 is 12 amino acids long. The V gene lost 5 bases and the J gene lost 6 bases, with 12 bases spanning the gap. V usage is TRBV30 and J usage is TRBJ2-3, with D possibly being TRBD1 (6 bases). The specimen was central memory CD4+ T cells from blood. The source of this sequence is a man aged 18-30 years in good health. This CDR3 reads CAWGQFSDTQYF. The CDR3 DNA follows: TGTGCCTGGGGACAGTTCTCGGATACGCAGTATTTT. Full variable domain (rest looked up from reference TRBV30 and TRBJ2-3): SQTIHQWPATLVQPVGSPLSLECTVEGTSNPNLYWYRQAAGRGLQLLFYSVGIGQISSEVPQNLSASRPQDRQFILSSKKLLLSDSGFYLCAWGQFSDTQYFGPGTRLTVL.